The 10 T cell receptor beta chains presented below share a single source sample, sequenced in a study of blood T cell repertoires in COVID-19. Here immunoSEQ multiplex PCR was the method, and the copy in TCRdb shows in-frame clones only, minus some. Among tens of thousands of clones listed, approximately 82% were seen once. Sequencing input: peripheral blood. The receptors here all came from a man aged 45-60 years with active COVID-19.

This clone was found once. V gene TRBV2 combines with J gene TRBJ2-1, with 11 bases that match TRBD1. V gave up 4 bases and J gave up 5 bases; unmatched junction bases: 7. The CDR3 consists of 16 residues. Germline CDR1 reads SNHLY; CDR2 reads FYNNEI. The CDR3 region has the DNA TGTGCCAGCAGTGGCCCCCGGGACAGGGGGGACAATGAGCAGTTCTTC. It codes for CASSGPRDRGDNEQFF.

This rearrangement joins TRBV5-1 to TRBJ1-4; the match to TRBD1 covers 10 bases. Germline assignment: CDR1 SGHRS and CDR2 YFSETQ. The length of the CDR3 is 16 residues. Trimming at V came to 4 bases and at J to 6 bases, leaving 9 bases not matched to a gene. CDR3 sequence: CASSLTPTGGHEKLFF. Written as DNA, the CDR3 is TGCGCCAGCAGCCTTACCCCGACAGGGGGCCATGAAAAACTGTTTTTT.

This clone has only one observation. The chain combines TRBV5-1 with TRBJ2-1; 12 bases agree with TRBD2. V trimming: 0 bases; J trimming: 4 bases; junction bases outside the gene matches: 2. Germline CDR1 and CDR2: SGHRS and YFSETQ. The CDR3 has 16 residues. In nucleotides, the CDR3 is TGCGCCAGCAGCTTGGGACTAGCGGGAGTATACAATGAGCAGTTCTTC. Protein product: CASSLGLAGVYNEQFF.

The chain combines TRBV9 with TRBJ1-3; TRBD1 aligns across 9 bases. The CDR3 has 14 amino acids. V trimming: 0 bases; J trimming: 7 bases; junction bases outside the gene matches: 2. The germline CDR1 and CDR2 sequences are SGDLS and YYNGEE. The CDR3 region is CASSVDGQGNTIYF. In DNA, the CDR3 is TGTGCCAGCAGCGTAGATGGACAGGGGAACACCATATATTTT.

The genes are TRBV5-5 and TRBJ2-1; 7 positions agree with TRBD2. Germline-derived CDR1 and CDR2 are SGHKS and YYEKEE (reference sequence). The CDR3 runs 15 residues. Trimming took 6 bases from V and 9 from J; bases not matched to a gene: 15. The CDR3 DNA sequence: TGTGCCAGCACTCTGCGGGCGGGAGTGGGGGGTGAGCAGTTCTTC. Translation gives CASTLRAGVGGEQFF.

This chain connects TRBV21-1 to TRBJ2-4; TRBD2 is the table's D call, not checked against the DNA. TRBV21-1 is labeled a pseudogene. This CDR3 spans 18 amino acids. CDR3 sequence reads: CASSKGGTIPSCGNIQYF. CDR3 nucleotide sequence: TGTGCCAGCAGCAAAGGGGGGACTATCCCGAGCTGCGGGAACATTCAGTACTTC.

The chain combines TRBV7-9 with TRBJ1-3; the D is unclear. V lost 0 bases, J lost 5 bases, and 14 bases lay in between. The CDR3 is made up of 16 amino acids. Germline V CDR1 and CDR2: SEHNR, FQNEAQ (reference sequence). The CDR3 reads CASSLARTALRNTIYF. CDR3 DNA: TGTGCCAGCAGCTTAGCGCGGACTGCCCTGAGAAACACCATATATTTT.

The chain carries TRBV11-2 and TRBJ2-3; 15 nucleotides align to TRBD2. The V and J ends lost 5 bases and 8 bases, in that order; junction bases with no gene match: 8. This CDR3 is built from 16 residues. Germline CDR1 SGHAT, CDR2 FQNNGV. This chain's CDR3 is CASSHGLAGGRGTQYF. For the CDR3, the DNA is TGTGCCAGCAGCCACGGACTAGCGGGGGGGAGAGGTACGCAGTATTTT.

V gene TRBV6-5 combines with J gene TRBJ1-5; TRBD1 matches at 9 bases. Germline values: CDR1 MNHEY, CDR2 SVGAGI. The CDR3 is 15 residues long. J lost 4 bases, V lost 6 bases, and 7 bases had no gene match. CDR3 sequence reads: CASRPLGTGNQPQHF. The CDR3 nucleotides read TGTGCCAGCAGGCCTTTAGGGACAGGGAATCAGCCCCAGCATTTT.

The CDR3: CACGAGTGNYEQYF. Written as DNA, the CDR3 is TGTGCCTGCGGGGCGGGGACAGGAAACTACGAGCAGTACTTC. The chain links TRBV3-1 (or the pseudogene TRBV3-2) to TRBJ2-7; TRBD1 matches at 8 bases. V lost 11 bases, J lost 3 bases, and 12 bases stayed unmatched. The germline V gene encodes CDR1 LGHDT and CDR2 YNNKEL (reference sequence). The length of the CDR3 is 14 residues.